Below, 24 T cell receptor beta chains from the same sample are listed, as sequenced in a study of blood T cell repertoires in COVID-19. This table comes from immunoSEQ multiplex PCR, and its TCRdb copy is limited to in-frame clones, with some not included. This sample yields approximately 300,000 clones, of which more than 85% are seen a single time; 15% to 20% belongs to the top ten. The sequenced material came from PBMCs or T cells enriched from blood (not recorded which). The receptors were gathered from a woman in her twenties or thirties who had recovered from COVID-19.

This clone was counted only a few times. Here the CDR3 DNA reads TGTGCCAGCAAAAAGGAGGCAGGGGGCGGCGGGGAGCTGTTTTTT. Translation gives CASKKEAGGGGELFF. V and J are TRBV2 and TRBJ2-2, with TRBD1 matching over 8 bases. The trim removed 7 bases at V and 7 bases at J, leaving 11 bases unmatched. This CDR3 has 15 amino acids. Germline V gene data show CDR1 as SNHLY and CDR2 as FYNNEI.

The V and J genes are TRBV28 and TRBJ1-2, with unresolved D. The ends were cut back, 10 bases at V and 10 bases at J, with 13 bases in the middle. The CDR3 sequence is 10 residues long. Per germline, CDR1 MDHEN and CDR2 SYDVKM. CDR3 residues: CATNQVNYTF. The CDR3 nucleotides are TGTGCCACCAACCAGGTGAACTACACCTTC.

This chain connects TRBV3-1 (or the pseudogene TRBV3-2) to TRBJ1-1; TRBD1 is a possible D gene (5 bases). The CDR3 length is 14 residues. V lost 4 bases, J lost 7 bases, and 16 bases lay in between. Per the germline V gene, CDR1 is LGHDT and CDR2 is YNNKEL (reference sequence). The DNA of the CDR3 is TGTGCCAGCAGCCCATTGTCGGGGGAAAATGAAGCTTTCTTT. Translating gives CASSPLSGENEAFF.

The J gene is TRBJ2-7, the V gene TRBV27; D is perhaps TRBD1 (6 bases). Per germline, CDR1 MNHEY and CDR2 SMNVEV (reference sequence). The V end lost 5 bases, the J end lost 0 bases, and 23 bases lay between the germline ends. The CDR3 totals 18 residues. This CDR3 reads CASSPGVAHLKSSYEQYF. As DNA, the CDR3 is TGTGCCAGCAGTCCAGGGGTTGCCCATCTAAAGAGCTCCTACGAGCAGTACTTC.

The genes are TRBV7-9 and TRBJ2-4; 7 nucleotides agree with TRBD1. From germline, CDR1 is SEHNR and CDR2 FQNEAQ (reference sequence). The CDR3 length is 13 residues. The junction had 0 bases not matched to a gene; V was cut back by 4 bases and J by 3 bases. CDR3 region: CASSWDSKNIQYF. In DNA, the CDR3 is TGTGCCAGCAGCTGGGACAGCAAAAACATTCAGTACTTC.

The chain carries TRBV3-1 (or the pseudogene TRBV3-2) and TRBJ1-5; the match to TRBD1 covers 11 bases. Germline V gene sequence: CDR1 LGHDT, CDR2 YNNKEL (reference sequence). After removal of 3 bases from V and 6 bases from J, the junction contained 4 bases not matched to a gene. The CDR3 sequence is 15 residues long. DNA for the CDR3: TGTGCCAGCAGCCACGGGACAGGGGGTTCTCAGCCCCAGCATTTT. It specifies CASSHGTGGSQPQHF.

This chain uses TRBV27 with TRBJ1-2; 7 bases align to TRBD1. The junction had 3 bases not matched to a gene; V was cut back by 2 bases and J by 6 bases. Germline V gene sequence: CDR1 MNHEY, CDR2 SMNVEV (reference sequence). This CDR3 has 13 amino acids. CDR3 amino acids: CASSLGQGDGYTF. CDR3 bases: TGTGCCAGCAGTTTAGGCCAGGGGGATGGCTACACCTTC.

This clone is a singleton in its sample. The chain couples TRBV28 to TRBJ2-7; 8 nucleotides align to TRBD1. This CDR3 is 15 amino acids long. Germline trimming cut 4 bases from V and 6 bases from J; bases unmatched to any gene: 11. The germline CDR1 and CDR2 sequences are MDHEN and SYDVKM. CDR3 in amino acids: CASSSSGTGEGEQYF. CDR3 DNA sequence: TGTGCCAGCAGTTCCTCCGGGACAGGTGAAGGCGAGCAGTACTTC.

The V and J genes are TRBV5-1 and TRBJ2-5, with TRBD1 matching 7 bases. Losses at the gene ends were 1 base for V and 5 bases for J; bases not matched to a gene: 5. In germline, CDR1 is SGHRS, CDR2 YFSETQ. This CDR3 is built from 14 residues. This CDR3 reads CASSLFWGQETQYF. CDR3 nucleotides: TGCGCCAGCAGCTTGTTCTGGGGACAGGAGACCCAGTACTTC.

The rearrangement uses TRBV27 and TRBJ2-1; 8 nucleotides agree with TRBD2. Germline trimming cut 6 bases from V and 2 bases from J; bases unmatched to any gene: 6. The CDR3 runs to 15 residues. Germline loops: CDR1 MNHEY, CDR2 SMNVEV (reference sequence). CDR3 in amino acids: CASRLGGAPYNEQFF. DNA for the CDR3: TGTGCCAGCAGGCTCGGGGGGGCCCCCTACAATGAGCAGTTCTTC.

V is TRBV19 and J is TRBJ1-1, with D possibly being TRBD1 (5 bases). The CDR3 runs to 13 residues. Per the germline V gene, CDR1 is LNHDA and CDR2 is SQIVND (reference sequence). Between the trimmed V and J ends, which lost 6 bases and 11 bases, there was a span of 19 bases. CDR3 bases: TGTGCCAGTAGCAGAGACATAACTCGGGGGGCTTTCTTT. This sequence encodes CASSRDITRGAFF.

The CDR3 bases are TGTGCCTGCTCCCGGGACAGGGGGACGTCAAACACTGAAGCTTTCTTT. This sequence encodes CACSRDRGTSNTEAFF. V usage is TRBV27 and J usage is TRBJ1-1; 11 bases line up with TRBD1. The CDR3 extends over 16 amino acids. Germline V gene lookup returns CDR1 MNHEY and CDR2 SMNVEV (reference sequence). V trimming: 11 bases; J trimming: 2 bases; junction bases outside the gene matches: 13.

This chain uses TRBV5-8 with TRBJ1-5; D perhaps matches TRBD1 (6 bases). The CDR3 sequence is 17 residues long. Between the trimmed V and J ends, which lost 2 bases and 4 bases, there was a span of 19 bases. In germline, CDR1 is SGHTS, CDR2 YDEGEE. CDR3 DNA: TGTGCCAGCAGCTTTGCTTTGGGACAAGGCAGAAATCAGCCCCAGCATTTT. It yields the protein CASSFALGQGRNQPQHF.

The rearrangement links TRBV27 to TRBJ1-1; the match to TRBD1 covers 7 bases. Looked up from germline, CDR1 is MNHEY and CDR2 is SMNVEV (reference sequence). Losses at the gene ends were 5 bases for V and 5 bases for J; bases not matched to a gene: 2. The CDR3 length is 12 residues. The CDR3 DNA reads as TGTGCCAGCAGTACGACAGGGACTGAAGCTTTCTTT. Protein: CASSTTGTEAFF.

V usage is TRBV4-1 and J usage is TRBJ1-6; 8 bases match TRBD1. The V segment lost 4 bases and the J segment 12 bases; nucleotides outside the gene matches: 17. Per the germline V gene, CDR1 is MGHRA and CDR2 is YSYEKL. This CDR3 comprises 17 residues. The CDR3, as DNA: TGCGCCAGCAGCCCTGGCCGACCTGGACAGGGCCTCTTACCCCTCCACTTT. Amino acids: CASSPGRPGQGLLPLHF.

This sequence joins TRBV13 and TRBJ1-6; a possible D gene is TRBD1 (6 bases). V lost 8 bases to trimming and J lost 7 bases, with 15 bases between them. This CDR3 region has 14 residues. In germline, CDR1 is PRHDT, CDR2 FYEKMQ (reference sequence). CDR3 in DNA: TGTGCCAGCGCACAGGGCGGGGGAAATTCACCCCTCCACTTT. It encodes CASAQGGGNSPLHF. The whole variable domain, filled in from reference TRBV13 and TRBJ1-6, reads AAGVIQSPRHLIKEKRETATLKCYPIPRHDTVYWYQQGPGQDPQFLISFYEKMQSDKGSIPDRFSAQQFSDYHSELNMSSLELGDSALYFCASAQGGGNSPLHFGNGTRLTVT.

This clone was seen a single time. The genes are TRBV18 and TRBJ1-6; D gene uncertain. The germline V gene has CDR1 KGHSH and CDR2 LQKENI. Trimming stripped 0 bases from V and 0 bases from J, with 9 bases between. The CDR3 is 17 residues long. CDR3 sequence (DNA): TGTGCCAGCTCACCACCGGGCGCTAACTCCTATAATTCACCCCTCCACTTT. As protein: CASSPPGANSYNSPLHF.

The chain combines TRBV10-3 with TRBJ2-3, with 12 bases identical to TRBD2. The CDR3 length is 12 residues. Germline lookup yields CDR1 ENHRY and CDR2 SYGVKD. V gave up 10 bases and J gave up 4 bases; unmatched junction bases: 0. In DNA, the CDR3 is TGTGCCACTAGCGGGAGGGCAGATACGCAGTATTTT. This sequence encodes CATSGRADTQYF.

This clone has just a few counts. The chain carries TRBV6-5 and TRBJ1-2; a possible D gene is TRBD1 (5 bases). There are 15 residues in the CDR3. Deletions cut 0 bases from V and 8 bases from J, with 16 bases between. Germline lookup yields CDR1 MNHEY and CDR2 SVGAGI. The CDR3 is CASSYSTARDGGYTF. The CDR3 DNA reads TGTGCCAGCAGTTACTCGACGGCGCGGGACGGAGGCTACACCTTC.

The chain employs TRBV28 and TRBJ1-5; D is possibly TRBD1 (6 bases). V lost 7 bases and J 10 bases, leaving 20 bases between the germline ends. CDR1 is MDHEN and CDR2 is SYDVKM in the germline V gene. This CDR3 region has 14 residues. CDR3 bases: TGTGCCAGCACTGACGGGGGGGCGCATCTACCCCAGCATTTT. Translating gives CASTDGGAHLPQHF.

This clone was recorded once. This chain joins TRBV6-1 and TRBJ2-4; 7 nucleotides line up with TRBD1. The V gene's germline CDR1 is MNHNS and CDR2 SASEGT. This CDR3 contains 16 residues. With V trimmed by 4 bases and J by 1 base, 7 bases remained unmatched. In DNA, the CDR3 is TGTGCCAGCAGTGCCCTTCTGGGACAGGCCAAAAACATTCAGTACTTC. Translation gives CASSALLGQAKNIQYF.

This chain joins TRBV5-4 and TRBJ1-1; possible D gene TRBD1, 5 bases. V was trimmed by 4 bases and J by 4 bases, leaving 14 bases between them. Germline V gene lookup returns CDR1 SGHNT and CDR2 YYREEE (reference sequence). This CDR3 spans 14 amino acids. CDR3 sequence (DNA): TGTGCCAGCAGCCTGGGGGAGGGGAGCACTGAAGCTTTCTTT. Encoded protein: CASSLGEGSTEAFF.

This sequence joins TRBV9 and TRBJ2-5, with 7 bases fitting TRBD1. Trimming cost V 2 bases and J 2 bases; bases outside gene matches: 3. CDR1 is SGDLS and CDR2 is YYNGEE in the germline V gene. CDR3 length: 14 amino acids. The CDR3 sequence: CASSVTGFQETQYF. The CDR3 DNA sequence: TGTGCCAGCAGCGTGACAGGGTTTCAAGAGACCCAGTACTTC.

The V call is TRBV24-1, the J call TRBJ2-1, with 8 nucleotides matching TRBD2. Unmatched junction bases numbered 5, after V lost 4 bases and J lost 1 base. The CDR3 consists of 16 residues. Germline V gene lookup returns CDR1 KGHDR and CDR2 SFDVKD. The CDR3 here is CATSELAGTSYNEQFF. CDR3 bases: TGTGCCACCAGTGAGTTAGCGGGAACGTCCTACAATGAGCAGTTCTTC.